This T cell receptor (beta chain) was identified during a study of blood T cell repertoires in COVID-19. The sample holds one count of this clone. In the study's own analysis: Estimated nucleated cell counts came from reference gene primer amplification. Profiled with immunoSEQ multiplex PCR; TCRdb holds only in-frame clones, not every one. From that table come the V and J calls and clone size; the DNA was used to work out D and trimming. The table lists approximately 210,000 clones, around 82% of them singletons. The V gene end was trimmed by 2 bases and the J gene end by 0 bases; junction bases not matched to a gene: 4. This CDR3 contains 15 residues. Germline V gene lookup returns CDR1 MNHEY and CDR2 SMNVEV (reference sequence).

The TCR sequence derives from a woman aged 40 to 50 with acute or convalescent COVID-19. The chain combines TRBV27 with TRBJ2-7, with 7 bases that match TRBD1. The sequencing sample was made of peripheral blood. CDR3 residues: CASSLQQGRSYEQYF. The CDR3 region has the DNA TGTGCCAGCAGTTTACAACAGGGGCGCTCCTACGAGCAGTACTTC.